The 10 T cell receptor beta chains reported below all come from one sample, sequenced in a study of blood T cells in healthy people across ages. A second PCR of roughly 7 to 11 cycles used a sample-barcoded 5' primer and a J-beta primer mix. Each CDR3 protein gets one entry after TCRdb re-called the 5' RACE reads with MiXCR. The sample yields over 1,200,000 distinct CDR3 sequences, approximately 59% seen once. Material for sequencing was blood. Every receptor here comes from a man younger than 35 in good health.

The CDR3 is CASSFPGGPAFF. Here the CDR3 DNA reads TGTGCCAGCAGTTTCCCGGGGGGGCCAGCTTTCTTT. The gene calls are TRBV12-3 or TRBV12-4 and TRBJ1-1; TRBD1 is a possible D gene (6 bases). The germline V and J ends were trimmed by 3 bases and 10 bases, with 12 bases remaining between them. The CDR3 is made up of 12 amino acids.

This chain connects TRBV2 to TRBJ2-7; the match to TRBD1 covers 7 bases. CDR1 and CDR2 (germline): SNHLY, FYNNEI. The V segment lost 7 bases and the J segment 0 bases; nucleotides outside the gene matches: 3. The CDR3 extends over 13 amino acids. The CDR3 reads CASTRDSSYEQYF. DNA for the CDR3: TGTGCCAGCACAAGGGACAGCTCCTACGAGCAGTACTTC.

This clonotype was found once. The chain is built from TRBV15 and TRBJ1-1; D might be TRBD1 (6 bases). The length of the CDR3 is 14 residues. V was clipped by 3 bases and J by 0 bases, with 8 bases between them. Germline V gene lookup returns CDR1 LNHNV and CDR2 YYDKDF (reference sequence). The CDR3 bases are TGTGCCACCAGCAGGACAGGTTTGAACACTGAAGCTTTCTTT. This translates into CATSRTGLNTEAFF.

The J gene is TRBJ1-1, the V gene TRBV4-1, with D uncertain. The V and J ends lost 3 bases and 0 bases respectively, with 8 bases between them. In germline, CDR1 is MGHRA, CDR2 YSYEKL. The CDR3 totals 14 residues. This CDR3 is CASSQLSVNTEAFF. In nucleotides, the CDR3 is TGCGCCAGCAGCCAGTTATCGGTGAACACTGAAGCTTTCTTT.

CDR3 sequence: CASSRRGPKQETQYF. In DNA, the CDR3 is TGTGCCAGCAGTAGAAGGGGCCCGAAACAAGAGACCCAGTACTTC. The genes are TRBV27 and TRBJ2-5, with a tentative D call TRBD1 (5 bases). V was clipped by 5 bases and J by 2 bases, with 15 bases between them. The germline gives CDR1 MNHEY, CDR2 SMNVEV (reference sequence). CDR3 length equals 15 residues.

In its sample, this clonotype was seen many times. V is TRBV15 and J is TRBJ2-7; D ambiguous. This CDR3 region has 13 residues. Deletions cut 0 bases from V and 3 bases from J, with 6 bases between. Germline values: CDR1 LNHNV, CDR2 YYDKDF (reference sequence). The DNA of the CDR3 is TGTGCCACCAGCAGAGACCCAGGCTACGAGCAGTACTTC. Its protein is CATSRDPGYEQYF. The entire variable domain, with the rest obtained from reference TRBV15 and TRBJ2-7, is as follows: DAMVIQNPRYQVTQFGKPVTLSCSQTLNHNVMYWYQQKSSQAPKLLFHYYDKDFNNEADTPDNFQSRRPNTSFCFLDIRSPGLGDTAMYLCATSRDPGYEQYFGPGTRLTVT.

This clonotype has a handful of counts. V and J are TRBV10-1 and TRBJ2-7; D tentatively reads TRBD1 or TRBD2 (6 bases each). There are 16 residues in the CDR3. Trimming removed 10 bases at V and 4 bases at J, with 26 bases between. Looked up from germline, CDR1 is WNHNN and CDR2 is SYGVQD (reference sequence). DNA of the CDR3: TGCGCCAACTCGGGGTCCGGGGGCGCCTTAGGGTACGAGCAGTACTTC. Translating gives CANSGSGGALGYEQYF.

The V gene is TRBV28, the J gene TRBJ2-1; D unresolved. This CDR3 is 14 amino acids long. Looked up from germline, CDR1 is MDHEN and CDR2 is SYDVKM. Trimming removed 5 bases from V and 6 bases from J, with 14 bases in between. CDR3 amino acids: CASSPTQRVNEQFF. The CDR3 coding sequence is TGTGCCAGCAGTCCTACCCAGAGAGTCAATGAGCAGTTCTTC.

The J gene is TRBJ2-3, the V gene TRBV30; the D is unclear. V was shortened by 5 bases and J by 1 base, with 10 bases between the two germline ends. CDR1 is GTSNPN and CDR2 is SVGIG in the germline V gene (reference sequence). The CDR3 totals 13 residues. CDR3 loop: CAWGRKGTDTQYF. In DNA form, the CDR3 reads TGTGCCTGGGGAAGAAAAGGCACAGATACGCAGTATTTT.

The rearrangement joins TRBV6-1 to TRBJ2-7; 7 bases map to TRBD1. CDR1 and CDR2 (germline): MNHNS, SASEGT. The ends lost 5 bases at V and 0 bases at J; junction bases unmatched: 16. The CDR3 has 18 amino acids. The CDR3 spells CASSQGDRVSAGSYEQYF. Written as DNA, the CDR3 is TGTGCCAGCAGTCAGGGAGACAGGGTCTCAGCTGGCTCCTACGAGCAGTACTTC.